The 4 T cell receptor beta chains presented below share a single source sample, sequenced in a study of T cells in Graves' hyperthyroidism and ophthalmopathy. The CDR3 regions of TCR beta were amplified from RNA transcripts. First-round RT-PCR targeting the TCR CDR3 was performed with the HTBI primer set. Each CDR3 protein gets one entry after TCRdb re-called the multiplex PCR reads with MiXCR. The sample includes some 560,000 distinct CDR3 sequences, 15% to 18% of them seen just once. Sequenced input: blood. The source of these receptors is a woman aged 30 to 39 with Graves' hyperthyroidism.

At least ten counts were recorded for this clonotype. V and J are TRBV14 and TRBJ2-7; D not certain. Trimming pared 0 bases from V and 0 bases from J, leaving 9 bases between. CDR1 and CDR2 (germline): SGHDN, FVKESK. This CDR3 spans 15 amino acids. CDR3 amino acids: CASSQEKIPSYEQYF. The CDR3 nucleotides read TGTGCCAGCAGCCAAGAAAAGATCCCCTCCTACGAGCAGTACTTC. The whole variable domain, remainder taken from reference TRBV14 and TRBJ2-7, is EAGVTQFPSHSVIEKGQTVTLRCDPISGHDNLYWYRRVMGKEIKFLLHFVKESKQDESGMPNNRFLAERTGGTYSTLKVQPAELEDSGVYFCASSQEKIPSYEQYFGPGTRLTVT.

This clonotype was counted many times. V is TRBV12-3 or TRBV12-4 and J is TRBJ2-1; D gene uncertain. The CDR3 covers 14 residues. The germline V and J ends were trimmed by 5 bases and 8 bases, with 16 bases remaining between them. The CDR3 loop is CASSPIGLPDEQFF. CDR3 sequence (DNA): TGTGCCAGCAGTCCCATTGGGTTGCCCGATGAGCAGTTCTTC.

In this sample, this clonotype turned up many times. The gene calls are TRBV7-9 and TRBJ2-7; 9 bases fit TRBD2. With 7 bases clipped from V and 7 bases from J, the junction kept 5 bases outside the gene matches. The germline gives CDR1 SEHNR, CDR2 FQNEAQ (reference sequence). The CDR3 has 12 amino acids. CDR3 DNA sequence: TGTGCCAGCAACGAGCGGGAGGTGGAGCAGTACTTC. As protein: CASNEREVEQYF.

The CDR3 here is CSARVRTGYGYTF. DNA of the CDR3: TGCAGTGCTAGAGTTAGGACGGGCTATGGCTACACCTTC. V usage is TRBV20-1 and J usage is TRBJ1-2, with D unresolved. Between the trimmed V and J ends, which lost 1 base and 4 bases, there was a span of 10 bases. Germline V gene lookup returns CDR1 DFQATT and CDR2 SNEGSKA (reference sequence). The CDR3 runs to 13 residues.